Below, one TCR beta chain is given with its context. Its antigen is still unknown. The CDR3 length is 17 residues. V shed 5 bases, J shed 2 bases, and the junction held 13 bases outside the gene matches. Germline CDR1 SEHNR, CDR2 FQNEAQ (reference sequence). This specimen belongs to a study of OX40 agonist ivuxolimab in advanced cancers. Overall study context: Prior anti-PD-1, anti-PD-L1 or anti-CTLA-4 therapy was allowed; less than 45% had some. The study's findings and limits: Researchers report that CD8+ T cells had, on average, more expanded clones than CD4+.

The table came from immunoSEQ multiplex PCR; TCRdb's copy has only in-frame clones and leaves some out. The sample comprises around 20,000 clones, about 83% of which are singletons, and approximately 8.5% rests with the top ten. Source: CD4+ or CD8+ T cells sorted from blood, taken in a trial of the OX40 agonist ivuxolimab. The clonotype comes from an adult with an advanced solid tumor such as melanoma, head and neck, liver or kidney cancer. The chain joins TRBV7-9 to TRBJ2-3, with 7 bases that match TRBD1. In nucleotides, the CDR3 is TGTGCCAGCAGCGCGGACAGGTCGGTGGCTTCCACAGATACGCAGTATTTT. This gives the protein CASSADRSVASTDTQYF. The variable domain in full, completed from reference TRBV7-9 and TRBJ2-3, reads DTGVSQNPRHKITKRGQNVTFRCDPISEHNRLYWYRQTLGQGPEFLTYFQNEAQLEKSRLLSDRFSAERPKGSFSTLEIQRTEQGDSAMYLCASSADRSVASTDTQYFGPGTRLTVL.